A single sample is the source of the 8 T cell receptor beta chains below, sequenced in a study of control samples from healthy donors and cancer patients. Some clones are missing from TCRdb's copy, which holds only in-frame ones; the method was immunoSEQ multiplex PCR. Among more than 20,000 clones, approximately 90% were seen once, and the ten largest hold under 15%. Sequenced: PBMCs. Source of these receptors: a man in his fifties or sixties with lung cancer.

The chain carries TRBV6-2 or TRBV6-3 and TRBJ1-1; the D is unclear. V lost 0 bases and J lost 7, with 3 bases in between. CDR1 and CDR2 (germline): MNHEY, SVGEGT. The CDR3 covers 11 residues. DNA for the CDR3: TGTGCCAGCAGTTACTCGGTTGAAGCTTTCTTT. As protein: CASSYSVEAFF.

The rearrangement uses TRBV4-1 and TRBJ2-2, with 9 bases aligning to TRBD1. The CDR3 is 16 amino acids. Germline V gene sequence: CDR1 MGHRA, CDR2 YSYEKL. Trimming cost V 4 bases and J 5 bases; bases outside gene matches: 8. CDR3: CASSLSGTGFTGELFF. Written as DNA, the CDR3 is TGCGCCAGCAGCCTTTCCGGGACAGGGTTTACCGGGGAGCTGTTTTTT.

The chain combines TRBV5-8 with TRBJ1-1; maybe TRBD1 (6 bases). V was cut by 3 bases and J by 2 bases, with 14 bases left in between. From germline, CDR1 is SGHTS and CDR2 YDEGEE. This CDR3 comprises 15 residues. In DNA, the CDR3 is TGTGCCAGCAGCTCTCGGGGGCAGCCAAACACTGAAGCTTTCTTT. Translating it yields CASSSRGQPNTEAFF.

This clone came up once. The rearrangement uses TRBV6-6 and TRBJ1-3; D call uncertain. This CDR3 is built from 15 residues. The germline V gene encodes CDR1 MNHNY and CDR2 SVGAGI (reference sequence). V lost 5 bases to trimming and J lost 1 base, with 12 bases between them. CDR3 sequence: CASSPEGLSGNTIYF. In nucleotides, the CDR3 is TGTGCCAGCAGTCCCGAAGGATTATCTGGAAACACCATATATTTT.

This chain connects TRBV7-2 to TRBJ1-5; D may be TRBD1 (6 bases). CDR1 is SGHTA and CDR2 is FQGNSA in the germline V gene. The V end lost 2 bases, the J end lost 2 bases, and 10 bases lay between the germline ends. This CDR3 is built from 15 residues. CDR3 sequence reads: CASSLWGAGNQPQHF. The CDR3 coding sequence is TGTGCCAGCAGCTTATGGGGGGCCGGCAATCAGCCCCAGCATTTT.

Of note for this clone: This same CDR3 is encoded by further DNA sequences in the sample. The chain couples TRBV6-5 to TRBJ2-7; D unresolved. Trimming pared 0 bases from V and 4 bases from J, leaving 10 bases between. The CDR3 contains 14 residues. Germline CDR1 reads MNHEY; CDR2 reads SVGAGI. CDR3 sequence: CASSYSSPGYEQYF. CDR3 coding DNA: TGTGCCAGCAGTTACTCGTCCCCCGGGTACGAGCAGTACTTC.

This rearrangement joins TRBV6-5 to TRBJ1-1; D is unresolved. CDR1 is MNHEY and CDR2 is SVGAGI in the germline V gene. The V gene lost 3 bases and the J gene lost 12 bases, with 14 bases spanning the gap. This CDR3 comprises 12 residues. The CDR3 spells CASSYGGITTFF. CDR3 in DNA: TGTGCCAGCAGTTATGGAGGGATAACGACTTTCTTT.

The chain recombines TRBV5-1 with TRBJ1-4; D gene uncertain. The germline gives CDR1 SGHRS, CDR2 YFSETQ. The CDR3 is 17 amino acids. Trimming stripped 4 bases from V and 0 bases from J, with 16 bases between. CDR3 protein: CASSPRRESSTNEKLFF. CDR3 DNA: TGCGCCAGCAGCCCAAGACGGGAGTCGTCAACTAATGAAAAACTGTTTTTT.